Listed below are T cell receptor beta chains from one sample, sequenced in a study of blood T cell repertoires in COVID-19. Some clones are missing from TCRdb's copy, which holds only in-frame ones; the method was immunoSEQ multiplex PCR. The sample includes about 73,000 clones, around 67% of them seen just once. The sequencing input was peripheral blood. The receptors originated from a man aged 55 to 70 with acute or convalescent COVID-19. Both conserved end residues are part of each CDR3. D genes are given only for firm matches. Size is stated for part of the rows, as once, few or many counts, or as a class when the clone is expanded.

>-|TRBJ2-3|TRBV7-9|-
CASSLLLAPDTQYF
TGTGCCAGCAGCCTTCTCTTGGCCCCAGATACGCAGTATTTT
>many|TRBJ1-2|TRBV4-1|TRBD1
CASSQEGTGSGGYTF
TGCGCCAGCAGCCAAGAAGGGACAGGGAGTGGCGGCTACACCTTC
>-|TRBJ2-1|TRBV3-1/TRBV3-2|-
CASSQDPAQGNEQFF
TGTGCCAGCAGCCAAGATCCAGCCCAGGGAAATGAGCAGTTCTTC
>-|TRBJ2-3|TRBV29-1|-
CSATATSTDTQYF
TGCAGCGCCACCGCGACTAGCACAGATACGCAGTATTTT
>-|TRBJ1-5|TRBV6-1|TRBD1
CASSGQGVVGNQPQHF
TGTGCCAGCAGTGGCCAGGGGGTAGTCGGCAATCAGCCCCAGCATTTT
>-|TRBJ1-1|TRBV6-5|TRBD1
CASSTFQGVSEAFF
TGTGCCAGCAGTACATTCCAGGGGGTCTCTGAAGCTTTCTTT
>-|TRBJ1-2|TRBV28|-
CASSLRNYGYTF
TGTGCCAGCAGTTTGAGGAACTATGGCTACACCTTC
>once|TRBJ2-6|TRBV6-5|-
CASEHDTAGANVLTF
TGTGCCAGCGAACACGACACAGCTGGGGCCAACGTCCTGACTTTC
>-|TRBJ2-4|TRBV27|TRBD1
CASSSDRAVAKNIQYF
TGTGCCAGCAGTTCCGACAGGGCAGTAGCCAAAAACATTCAGTACTTC
>-|TRBJ1-6|TRBV19|-
CASSSDSYNSPLHF
TGTGCCAGTAGTTCGGACAGTTATAATTCACCCCTCCACTTT
>-|TRBJ2-1|TRBV2|TRBD2
CASSAAWGLGLNEQFF
TGTGCCAGCAGCGCCGCGTGGGGACTAGGGTTGAATGAGCAGTTCTTC
>-|TRBJ2-3|TRBV25-1|-
CASAWTADTQYF
TGTGCCAGCGCATGGACTGCGGATACGCAGTATTTT
>-|TRBJ2-2|TRBV5-1|-
CASSLRPTGANTGELFF
TGCGCCAGCAGCTTACGCCCGACAGGAGCGAACACCGGGGAGCTGTTTTTT
>-|TRBJ1-6|TRBV9|TRBD1
CASSVEQGYSPLHF
TGTGCCAGCAGCGTGGAACAGGGGTATTCACCCCTCCACTTT
>-|TRBJ1-2|TRBV6-5|-
CASTYDRRYGYTF
TGTGCCAGCACCTACGACAGGAGATATGGCTACACCTTC
>once|TRBJ2-5|TRBV5-4|-
CASSLALDLSGGKEETQYF
TGTGCCAGCAGCTTGGCCTTGGATCTATCTGGGGGGAAGGAGGAGACCCAGTACTTC
>-|TRBJ2-3|TRBV5-1|TRBD1
CASSSAGTGGTDTQYF
TGCGCCAGCAGCTCGGCCGGGACAGGGGGCACAGATACGCAGTATTTT
>once|TRBJ1-1|TRBV12-3/TRBV12-4|-
CASGRRLAFF
TGTGCCAGCGGTCGGAGGTTGGCTTTCTTT
>-|TRBJ2-2|TRBV29-1|-
CSVEDQTGELFF
TGCAGCGTTGAAGATCAAACCGGGGAGCTGTTTTTT
>-|TRBJ2-7|TRBV18|-
CASSLRGGEQYF
TGTGCCAGCTCACTCCGAGGGGGCGAGCAGTACTTC
>-|TRBJ2-5|TRBV7-3|TRBD2
CASSLNSAGEGETQYF
TGTGCCAGCAGCTTAAACTCGGCGGGGGAGGGAGAGACCCAGTACTTC
>few|TRBJ2-5|TRBV3-1/TRBV3-2|-
CASSQDRTVQETQYF
TGTGCCAGCAGCCAAGATCGTACAGTCCAAGAGACCCAGTACTTC
>-|TRBJ2-5|TRBV5-1|TRBD2
CASSPLAGDQETQYF
TGCGCCAGCAGCCCTCTAGCGGGAGACCAAGAGACCCAGTACTTC
>few|TRBJ1-4|TRBV7-3|-
CASSSGTGENEKLFF
TGTGCCAGCAGCTCCGGTACGGGAGAGAATGAAAAACTGTTTTTT
>-|TRBJ1-2|TRBV27|TRBD1
CASTKDRVGGYTF
TGTGCCAGCACCAAGGACAGGGTCGGTGGCTACACCTTC
>-|TRBJ2-5|TRBV6-2/TRBV6-3|TRBD2
CASSPPSGGGETQYF
TGTGCCAGCAGCCCCCCTAGCGGGGGAGGGGAGACCCAGTACTTC
>-|TRBJ1-6|TRBV14|-
CASSEGIRGTSPLHF
TGTGCCAGCAGCGAAGGCATTAGGGGAACTTCACCCCTCCACTTT
>medium-sized|TRBJ1-2|TRBV2|-
CATTTRNSNGYTF
TGTGCCACCACGACAAGGAACAGTAATGGCTACACCTTC
>many|TRBJ2-1|TRBV2|TRBD2
CASSELAGGHEQFF
TGTGCCAGCAGTGAACTAGCGGGGGGCCATGAGCAGTTCTTC
>-|TRBJ2-7|TRBV24-1|-
CATSDFPTGEQYF
TGTGCCACCAGTGATTTCCCGACGGGCGAGCAGTACTTC
>-|TRBJ2-2|TRBV11-3|-
CASSRTVGPGELFF
TGTGCCAGCAGCCGGACAGTGGGCCCCGGGGAGCTGTTTTTT
>-|TRBJ2-2|TRBV5-1|-
CASSLNGGPTGELFF
TGCGCCAGCAGCTTGAATGGAGGACCCACCGGGGAGCTGTTTTTT
>-|TRBJ2-1|TRBV3-1/TRBV3-2|-
CASSQDKGHEQFF
TGTGCCAGCAGCCAAGATAAGGGGCATGAGCAGTTCTTC
>-|TRBJ1-2|TRBV19|TRBD1
CASTPLPGQDSSGSYGYTF
TGTGCCAGTACCCCCCTTCCGGGACAGGATTCTAGCGGGAGCTATGGCTACACCTTC
>few|TRBJ2-2|TRBV7-3|-
CASSLMTHTGELFF
TGTGCCAGCAGCTTGATGACACACACCGGGGAGCTGTTTTTT
>-|TRBJ2-5|TRBV5-1|-
CASSSNQLETQYF
TGCGCCAGCAGCTCCAATCAATTAGAGACCCAGTACTTC
>-|TRBJ2-1|TRBV6-1|TRBD1
CASSERTGENNEQFF
TGTGCCAGCAGTGAAAGGACAGGGGAAAACAATGAGCAGTTCTTC
>-|TRBJ1-1|TRBV28|-
CASSLSWNTEAFF
TGTGCCAGCAGTTTATCCTGGAACACTGAAGCTTTCTTT